The clone carrying this TCR beta chain was observed a handful of times. Its antigen is unidentified. The CDR3 contains 16 residues. Germline-derived CDR1 and CDR2 are SGHDT and YYEEEE. V dropped 0 bases and J dropped 6; count of bases not matched to a gene: 9. These data come from a study of T cells after yellow fever vaccination. About the research overall: It was SMART-Seq v4 Ultra Low Input that prepared the fractions with low cell numbers.

One entry per CDR3 protein, called by TCRdb with MiXCR from the 5' RACE reads. The data show approximately 550,000 distinct CDR3 sequences, around 21% seen once. Findings of the study overall: Researchers cautioned that FACS-sorted repertoires could harbor abundant clonotypes contaminating from the bulk population. Post-booster repertoires contained most primary-vaccination clones again (roughly 95% CD4, around 88% CD8).

Sequenced here: PBMCs, sampled 15 days after the yellow fever booster vaccination. The source is a man between 25 and 39 years old who received the YFV17D yellow fever vaccine. V gene TRBV5-6 combines with J gene TRBJ2-3; 8 bases map to TRBD2. The CDR3 region is CASSLVSGAFGDTQYF. In DNA, the CDR3 is TGTGCCAGCAGCTTGGTTAGCGGGGCCTTCGGGGATACGCAGTATTTT. The full variable domain, with the rest looked up from reference TRBV5-6 and TRBJ2-3, is DAGVTQSPTHLIKTRGQQVTLRCSPKSGHDTVSWYQQALGQGPQFIFQYYEEEERQRGNFPDRFSGHQFPNYSSELNVNALLLGDSALYLCASSLVSGAFGDTQYFGPGTRLTVL.